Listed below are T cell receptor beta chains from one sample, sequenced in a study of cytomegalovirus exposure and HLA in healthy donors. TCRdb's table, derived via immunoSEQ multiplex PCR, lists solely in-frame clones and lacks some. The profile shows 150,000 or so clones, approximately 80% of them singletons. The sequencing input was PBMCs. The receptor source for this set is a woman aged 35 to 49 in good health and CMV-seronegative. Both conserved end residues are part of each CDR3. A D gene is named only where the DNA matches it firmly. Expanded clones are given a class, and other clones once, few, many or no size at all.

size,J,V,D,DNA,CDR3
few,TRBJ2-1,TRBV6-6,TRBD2,TGTGCCAGCAGTTACCCGGGAGGGAACAATGAGCAGTTCTTC,CASSYPGGNNEQFF
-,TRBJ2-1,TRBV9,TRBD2,TGTGCCAGCAGCGGGCGGGAGGGGGGTGTTGCTGAGCAGTTCTTC,CASSGREGGVAEQFF
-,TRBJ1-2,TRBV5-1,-,TGCGCCAGCAGCTTGCTTGGCAGTGAAACTAACTATGGCTACACCTTC,CASSLLGSETNYGYTF
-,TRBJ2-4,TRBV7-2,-,TGTGCCAGCAGCTTAGGGGGGAACCGGGGGTACATTCAGTACTTC,CASSLGGNRGYIQYF
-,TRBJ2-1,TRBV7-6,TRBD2,TGTGCCAGCAGCACGAGCTGGGGGGGACTAGGGGTCAATGAGCAGTTCTTC,CASSTSWGGLGVNEQFF
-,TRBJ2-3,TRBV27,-,TGTGCCAGCAGTTTAAGAGGGCAAGATACGCAGTATTTT,CASSLRGQDTQYF
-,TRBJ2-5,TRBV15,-,TGTGCCACCAGCAGGGCGTTTCGGGGGGAGACCCAGTACTTC,CATSRAFRGETQYF
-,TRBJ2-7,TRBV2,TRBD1,TGTGCCAGCAGGGCACAGGGGGTTCCCCACGAGCAGTACTTC,CASRAQGVPHEQYF
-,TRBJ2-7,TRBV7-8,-,TGTGCCAGCAGCTTAGACCTCCAGGGTACAGGCTACGAGCAGTACTTC,CASSLDLQGTGYEQYF
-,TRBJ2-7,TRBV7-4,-,TGTGCCAGCAGCTTAGTCCGAGGCCAAATGACCCCCCCTTCCACCGACGAGCAGTACTTC,CASSLVRGQMTPPSTDEQYF
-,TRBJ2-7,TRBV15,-,TGTGCCACCAGCAGAGACAGGGTCAGCTCCTACGAGCAGTACTTC,CATSRDRVSSYEQYF
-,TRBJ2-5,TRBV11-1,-,TGTGCCAGCAGCATACAAGAGACCCAGTACTTC,CASSIQETQYF
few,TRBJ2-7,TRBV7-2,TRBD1,TGTGCCAGCAGCTTCTCCGGGACAGCCCCTAACGAGCAGTACTTC,CASSFSGTAPNEQYF
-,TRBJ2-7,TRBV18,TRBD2,TGTGCCAGCTCACCCTTAGCGGGAGGCTACATCTCCTACGAGCAGTACTTC,CASSPLAGGYISYEQYF
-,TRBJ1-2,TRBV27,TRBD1,TGTGCCAGCAGTTGGACAGGGTTGGGCTACACCTTC,CASSWTGLGYTF
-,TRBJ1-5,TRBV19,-,TGTGCCAGTAGTCCGTTCCGCGCCCGAGGAAATCAGCCCCAGCATTTT,CASSPFRARGNQPQHF
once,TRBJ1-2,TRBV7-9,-,TGTGCCAGCAGCTTTCGACAGCTACCTGGCTACACCTTC,CASSFRQLPGYTF
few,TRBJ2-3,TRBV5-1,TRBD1,TGCGCCAGCAGCCCGGTGCTGCAGGACAGGGGCCCAGATACGCAGTATTTT,CASSPVLQDRGPDTQYF
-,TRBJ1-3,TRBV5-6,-,TGTGCCAGCAGCCTTCCCCTAACAGGGTCTTCTGGAAACACCATATATTTT,CASSLPLTGSSGNTIYF
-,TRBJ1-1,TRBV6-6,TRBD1,TGTGCCAGCAGTTCGGGGACAGGGAACACTGAAGCTTTCTTT,CASSSGTGNTEAFF
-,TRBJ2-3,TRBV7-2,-,TGTGCCAGCAGCTTAAGTGGGGGGGCCCCAGATACGCAGTATTTT,CASSLSGGAPDTQYF
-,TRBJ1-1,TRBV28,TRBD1,TGTGCCAGCAGTAAAAGGACAGGGGGGAACACTGAAGCTTTCTTT,CASSKRTGGNTEAFF
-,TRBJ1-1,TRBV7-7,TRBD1,TGTGCTAGCAGCTCGCGGACAGGGACTGAAGCTTTCTTT,CASSSRTGTEAFF
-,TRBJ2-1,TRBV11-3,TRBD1,TGTGCCAGCAGCTTAGATAGACAGGGGCCCTACAATGAGCAGTTCTTC,CASSLDRQGPYNEQFF
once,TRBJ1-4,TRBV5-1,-,TGCGCCAGCAGCTTGGCGGCAGGCGATGAAAAACTGTTTTTT,CASSLAAGDEKLFF
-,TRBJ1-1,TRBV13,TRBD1,TGTGCCAGCAGCTTAGTGAACAGGGGTGGCGGCACTGAAGCTTTCTTT,CASSLVNRGGGTEAFF
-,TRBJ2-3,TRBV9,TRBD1,TGTGCCAGCAGCGCAGGGACAGGGACCATTACAGATACGCAGTATTTT,CASSAGTGTITDTQYF
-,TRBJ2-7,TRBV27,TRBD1,TGTGCCAGCAGTTTTTTGGACAGGGTCTACGAGCAGTACTTC,CASSFLDRVYEQYF
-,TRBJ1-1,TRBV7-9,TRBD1,TGTGCCAGCAGCCCGACAGGGGGCGGGGGAAACACTGAAGCTTTCTTT,CASSPTGGGGNTEAFF
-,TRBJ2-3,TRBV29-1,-,TGCAGCGTTGGCGCGGGGTTCGGAACAGATACGCAGTATTTT,CSVGAGFGTDTQYF
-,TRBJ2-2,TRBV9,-,TGTGCCAGCAGCCTTAACACCGGGGAGCTGTTTTTT,CASSLNTGELFF
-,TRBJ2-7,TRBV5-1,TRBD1,TGCGCCAGCAGCTTAACCGGGACAGGGTACGAGCAGTACTTC,CASSLTGTGYEQYF
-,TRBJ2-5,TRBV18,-,TGTGCCAGCTCACCCACACAGGGCCAAGAGACCCAGTACTTC,CASSPTQGQETQYF
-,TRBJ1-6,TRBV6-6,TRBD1,TGTGCCAGCAGTTACCCGCACGGACAGGGAGACTCACCCCTCCACTTT,CASSYPHGQGDSPLHF
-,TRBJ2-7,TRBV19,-,TGTGCCAGTAGTATCGCCAACCAGGTCGCCCACGAGCAGTACTTC,CASSIANQVAHEQYF
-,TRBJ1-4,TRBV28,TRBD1,TGTGCCAGCACTCACCGGGACAGGGATGAAAAACTGTTTTTT,CASTHRDRDEKLFF
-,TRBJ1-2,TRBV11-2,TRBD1,TGCGCCAGCAGCTCCACGGACAGGGTGGACTATGGCTACACCTTC,CASSSTDRVDYGYTF
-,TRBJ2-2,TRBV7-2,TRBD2,TGTGCCAGCAGCCTCATTAGCGGGAGTACGATTCCCGGGGAGCTGTTTTTT,CASSLISGSTIPGELFF
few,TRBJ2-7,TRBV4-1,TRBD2,TGCGCCAGCAGCCAAGTCGGGGGGGGTCGATCGTACGAGCAGTACTTC,CASSQVGGGRSYEQYF
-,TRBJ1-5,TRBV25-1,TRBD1,TGTGCCAGCAGGGGACAGGGGGTAAATCAGCCCCAGCATTTT,CASRGQGVNQPQHF
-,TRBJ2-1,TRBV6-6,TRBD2,TGTGCCAGCAGTTACTCCGTAGCGGGGGGGCGGAATGAGCAGTTCTTC,CASSYSVAGGRNEQFF
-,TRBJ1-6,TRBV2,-,TGTGCCAGCAGAGGCGGTTATAATTCACCCCTCCACTTT,CASRGGYNSPLHF
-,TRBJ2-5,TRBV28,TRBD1,TGTGCCAGCAGATGGGACAGGGTGGGAGAGACCCAGTACTTC,CASRWDRVGETQYF
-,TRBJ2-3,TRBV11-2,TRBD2,TGTGCCAGCAGGGGACTAGGAGATTCCACAGATACGCAGTATTTT,CASRGLGDSTDTQYF
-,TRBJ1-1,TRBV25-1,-,TGTGCCAGCAGTGAAGCGCAGGGTGGATTCACTGAAGCTTTCTTT,CASSEAQGGFTEAFF